A selection of T cell receptor beta chains follows, all from one sample in a study of blood T cell repertoires in COVID-19. Using immunoSEQ multiplex PCR, the repertoire was profiled, and TCRdb retains in-frame clones only, with some absent. Altogether about 59,000 clones are present, about 83% being singletons, with the ten largest covering 3.5%. Source material: peripheral blood. These receptors all come from a woman older than 75 with acute or convalescent COVID-19. Each CDR3 is given with its conserved first and last residue. A D gene is named only where the DNA matches it firmly. Rows may omit the clone size; those that give it use once, few, many or a size class.

cdr3_aa: CASSIQTGTEAFF; cdr3_nt: TGTGCCAGCTCAATCCAGACAGGGACTGAAGCTTTCTTT; j_call: TRBJ1-1; clone_size: -; v_call: TRBV18; d_call: TRBD1
cdr3_aa: CASSQDRLLLADPEQYF; cdr3_nt: TGTGCCAGCAGCCAAGATCGTCTTCTGCTAGCGGATCCCGAGCAGTACTTC; j_call: TRBJ2-7; clone_size: -; v_call: TRBV14; d_call: TRBD2
cdr3_aa: CASTKGPDTDTQYF; cdr3_nt: TGTGCCAGCACCAAGGGGCCAGACACAGATACGCAGTATTTT; j_call: TRBJ2-3; clone_size: -; v_call: TRBV7-9; d_call: -
cdr3_aa: CASSIGRIGANVLTF; cdr3_nt: TGTGCCAGCAGCATCGGGAGGATCGGGGCCAACGTCCTGACTTTC; j_call: TRBJ2-6; clone_size: -; v_call: TRBV9; d_call: TRBD2
cdr3_aa: CASSQVSLGLESYEQYF; cdr3_nt: TGCGCCAGCAGCCAAGTGAGTCTGGGACTGGAGTCCTACGAGCAGTACTTC; j_call: TRBJ2-7; clone_size: -; v_call: TRBV4-1; d_call: -
cdr3_aa: CASNLRGQADSGNTIYF; cdr3_nt: TGTGCCAGCAACTTAAGGGGCCAAGCCGACTCTGGAAACACCATATATTTT; j_call: TRBJ1-3; clone_size: -; v_call: TRBV3-1/TRBV3-2; d_call: -
cdr3_aa: CASSLWRKPYEQYF; cdr3_nt: TGTGCCAGCAGCTTATGGAGGAAACCCTACGAGCAGTACTTC; j_call: TRBJ2-7; clone_size: -; v_call: TRBV7-9; d_call: -
cdr3_aa: CSVGWTSGRAGELFF; cdr3_nt: TGCAGCGTGGGCTGGACTAGCGGGAGGGCCGGGGAGCTGTTTTTT; j_call: TRBJ2-2; clone_size: once; v_call: TRBV29-1; d_call: TRBD2
cdr3_aa: CASSFRGGITEAFF; cdr3_nt: TGCGCCAGCAGCTTTCGAGGGGGCATAACTGAAGCTTTCTTT; j_call: TRBJ1-1; clone_size: -; v_call: TRBV5-1; d_call: TRBD1
cdr3_aa: CASSLSTGVNQPQHF; cdr3_nt: TGTGCCAGCAGCCTGTCGACAGGGGTTAATCAGCCCCAGCATTTT; j_call: TRBJ1-5; clone_size: -; v_call: TRBV7-9; d_call: TRBD1
cdr3_aa: CASSSRGGYSYNEQFF; cdr3_nt: TGTGCCAGCAGCTCCAGAGGGGGTTACTCCTACAATGAGCAGTTCTTC; j_call: TRBJ2-1; clone_size: -; v_call: TRBV7-2; d_call: -
cdr3_aa: CASSTSGEQYF; cdr3_nt: TGCGCCAGCAGCACTTCGGGGGAGCAGTACTTC; j_call: TRBJ2-7; clone_size: -; v_call: TRBV5-1; d_call: -
cdr3_aa: CASSWTATEQFF; cdr3_nt: TGTGCCAGCAGCTGGACAGCCACCGAGCAGTTCTTC; j_call: TRBJ2-1; clone_size: -; v_call: TRBV11-3; d_call: -
cdr3_aa: CASSFSAIQPQHF; cdr3_nt: TGTGCCAGCAGTTTTTCCGCGATCCAGCCCCAGCATTTT; j_call: TRBJ1-5; clone_size: few; v_call: TRBV12-3/TRBV12-4; d_call: -
cdr3_aa: CASSPGPQETQYF; cdr3_nt: TGTGCCAGCAGCCCGGGTCCCCAAGAGACCCAGTACTTC; j_call: TRBJ2-5; clone_size: -; v_call: TRBV7-2; d_call: -
cdr3_aa: CSEEQGETQYF; cdr3_nt: TGCAGTGAAGAACAGGGAGAGACCCAGTACTTC; j_call: TRBJ2-5; clone_size: -; v_call: TRBV20-1; d_call: -
cdr3_aa: CASSPRVLRPMNTEAFF; cdr3_nt: TGTGCCAGCAGCCCCCGGGTACTAAGGCCCATGAACACTGAAGCTTTCTTT; j_call: TRBJ1-1; clone_size: few; v_call: TRBV7-9; d_call: -
cdr3_aa: CASSLGQYNEQFF; cdr3_nt: TGTGCCAGCAGCTTAGGCCAGTACAATGAGCAGTTCTTC; j_call: TRBJ2-1; clone_size: -; v_call: TRBV7-9; d_call: -
cdr3_aa: CASTPSGTYNEQFF; cdr3_nt: TGTGCCAGTACCCCTAGCGGGACCTACAATGAGCAGTTCTTC; j_call: TRBJ2-1; clone_size: once; v_call: TRBV19; d_call: TRBD2
cdr3_aa: CASSPPTSGMAAEQFF; cdr3_nt: TGTGCCAGTAGTCCGCCGACTAGCGGGATGGCCGCTGAGCAGTTCTTC; j_call: TRBJ2-1; clone_size: -; v_call: TRBV19; d_call: TRBD2
cdr3_aa: CASSQGTPGTAMGSPLHF; cdr3_nt: TGTGCCAGCAGCCAAGGAACGCCCGGGACAGCTATGGGGTCACCCCTCCACTTT; j_call: TRBJ1-6; clone_size: -; v_call: TRBV4-2; d_call: TRBD1
cdr3_aa: CASSIGQGANEQYF; cdr3_nt: TGCGCCAGCAGTATCGGACAGGGGGCGAACGAGCAGTACTTC; j_call: TRBJ2-7; clone_size: -; v_call: TRBV5-1; d_call: TRBD1